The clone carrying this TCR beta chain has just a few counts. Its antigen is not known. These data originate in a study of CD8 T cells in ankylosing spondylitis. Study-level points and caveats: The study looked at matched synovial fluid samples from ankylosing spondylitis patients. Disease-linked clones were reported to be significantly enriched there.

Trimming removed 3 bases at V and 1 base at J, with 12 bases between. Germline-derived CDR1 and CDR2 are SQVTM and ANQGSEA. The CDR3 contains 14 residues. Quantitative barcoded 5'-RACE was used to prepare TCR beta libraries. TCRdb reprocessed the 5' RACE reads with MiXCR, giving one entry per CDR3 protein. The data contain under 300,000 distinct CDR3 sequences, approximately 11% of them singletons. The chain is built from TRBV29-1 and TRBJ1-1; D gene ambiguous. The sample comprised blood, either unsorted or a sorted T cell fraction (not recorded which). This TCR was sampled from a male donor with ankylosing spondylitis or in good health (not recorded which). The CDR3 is CSVEGLAANTEAFF. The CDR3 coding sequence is TGCAGCGTTGAGGGTTTAGCAGCGAACACTGAAGCTTTCTTT. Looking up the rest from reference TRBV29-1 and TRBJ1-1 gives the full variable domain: SAVISQKPSRDICQRGTSLTIQCQVDSQVTMMFWYRQQPGQSLTLIATANQGSEATYESGFVIDKFPISRPNLTFSTLTVSNMSPEDSSIYLCSVEGLAANTEAFFGQGTRLTVV.